Sequencing of this T cell receptor beta chain was carried out in a study of blood T cell repertoires in COVID-19. Across the study: The samples span acute and convalescent COVID-19 from the United States, Italy and Spain. PBMCs, B-cell-depleted T cells, or T cells provided the cDNA or gDNA that made up the material.

Original methodology: Reference gene primer amplification in the assay estimated nucleated cell counts. Sequenced by immunoSEQ multiplex PCR; TCRdb stores in-frame clones only, minus some. From that table come the V and J calls and clone size; the DNA was used to work out D and trimming. The table has roughly 230,000 clones, roughly 81% seen once; the top ten hold over 0.95%. The clonotype comes from a man aged 40-49 years with acute or convalescent COVID-19. Material: peripheral blood.

CDR3 amino acids: CASSPQGGNTEAFF. The CDR3 DNA is TGTGCCAGCAGCCCCCAAGGGGGGAACACTGAAGCTTTCTTT. V usage is TRBV9 and J usage is TRBJ1-1; D is perhaps TRBD1 (6 bases). In germline, CDR1 is SGDLS, CDR2 YYNGEE. The germline V and J ends were trimmed by 4 bases and 1 base, with 11 bases remaining between them. The CDR3 runs 14 residues.